This T cell receptor (beta chain) appears in the sequencing data of a study of T cell clusters in autoimmune cytopenias. About the research overall: TRB sequencing had a median approximately 52,000 reads and 2,000 to 3,000 distinct clonotypes per sample. The study's findings and limits: Physiological T cell clusters of healthy donors were apparently absent in primary autoimmune cytopenia patients. The cluster-lack signature was not seen for secondary cytopenia versus chronic lymphocytic leukemia.

The CDR3 extends over 14 amino acids. TRB rearrangements were amplified by touch-down multiplex PCR with mixed TRB-A/B primers. Each CDR3 protein gets one entry in TCRdb, which reprocessed the multiplex PCR reads and gives no DNA. The sample has thousands of distinct CDR3 sequences, and its top ten clones hold approximately 16%. TRB amplification used around 260 ng of peripheral blood genomic DNA. Its frequency marks this clonotype as medium-sized. Its antigen is unidentified. Sequenced material: peripheral blood. The chain uses TRBV12-3 or TRBV12-4 and TRBJ1-2; the TCRdb call, TRBD1, lacks DNA for checking. The sequence was collected from a human donor with an autoimmune cytopenia or autoimmune hepatitis (not recorded which). CDR3 sequence: CASSRDSDLYGYTF.